The 13 T cell receptor beta chains below were found in one sample sequenced in a study of cytomegalovirus exposure and HLA in healthy donors. PCR used 60 Vbeta primers and 13 Jbeta primers. TCRdb's copy holds only in-frame clones and misses some; the assay was immunoSEQ multiplex PCR. Its table records 55,000 to 85,000 clones. Sample: PBMCs. The receptors shown here come from a female donor in good health and CMV-seropositive.

The genes are TRBV6-5 and TRBJ1-3; D might be TRBD1 (5 bases). Trimming cost V 6 bases and J 4 bases, with 10 bases left between them. CDR1 and CDR2 from the germline V gene are MNHEY and SVGAGI. The CDR3 consists of 13 residues. The CDR3 DNA reads as TGTGCCAGCAGGGCCAGGGTGGGAAACACCATATATTTT. This translates into CASRARVGNTIYF.

This chain uses TRBV25-1 with TRBJ2-5; the D gene is possibly TRBD1 (6 bases). The V gene lost 7 bases and the J gene lost 4 bases, with 22 bases spanning the gap. Per germline, CDR1 MGHDK and CDR2 SYGVNS. The CDR3 contains 16 residues. This chain's CDR3 is CASTEGGEGESETQYF. In nucleotides, the CDR3 is TGTGCCAGCACCGAAGGAGGTGAGGGGGAATCAGAGACCCAGTACTTC.

The gene calls are TRBV30 and TRBJ1-2; tentative D call: TRBD1 (6 bases). V was trimmed by 3 bases and J by 4 bases, leaving 21 bases between them. There are 16 residues in the CDR3. From germline, CDR1 is GTSNPN and CDR2 SVGIG (reference sequence). The DNA of the CDR3 is TGTGCCTGGAGGGGGGCGGGGGCCGACTTAAGCTATGGCTACACCTTC. Its translation is CAWRGAGADLSYGYTF.

The rearrangement links TRBV18 to TRBJ2-2; D is uncertain. Looked up from germline, CDR1 is KGHSH and CDR2 is LQKENI. There are 11 residues in the CDR3. The germline V and J ends were trimmed by 3 bases and 8 bases, with 4 bases remaining between them. The chain's CDR3 is CASSPSGELFF. CDR3 in DNA: TGTGCCAGCTCACCCAGTGGGGAGCTGTTTTTT.

This rearrangement joins TRBV30 to TRBJ1-1, with TRBD1 identical over 9 bases. Losses at the gene ends were 3 bases for V and 5 bases for J; bases not matched to a gene: 10. Germline lookup yields CDR1 GTSNPN and CDR2 SVGIG (reference sequence). The CDR3 has 15 residues. This CDR3 reads CAWSPIGTGWTEAFF. CDR3 bases: TGTGCCTGGAGCCCGATAGGGACAGGGTGGACTGAAGCTTTCTTT.

The chain recombines TRBV9 with TRBJ2-5; 10 bases fit TRBD2. The CDR3 loop spans 15 amino acids. CDR1 is SGDLS, CDR2 YYNGEE, per germline. Losses at the gene ends were 3 bases for V and 2 bases for J; bases not matched to a gene: 4. The CDR3 coding sequence is TGTGCCAGCAGCGCGGGACTAGCGTATCAAGAGACCCAGTACTTC. This translates into CASSAGLAYQETQYF.

The chain carries TRBV30 and TRBJ2-6, with D unresolved. CDR1 and CDR2 (germline): GTSNPN, SVGIG (reference sequence). There are 14 residues in the CDR3. Deletions cut 1 base from V and 3 bases from J, with 7 bases between. CDR3 in DNA: TGTGCCTGGAGTGCAGGTGATGGGGCCAACGTCCTGACTTTC. It translates to CAWSAGDGANVLTF.

This chain uses TRBV4-1 with TRBJ2-3, with 7 bases fitting TRBD2. CDR1 is MGHRA, CDR2 YSYEKL, per germline. This CDR3 is built from 13 residues. V shed 3 bases and J 6 bases; nucleotides not matched to a gene: 3. The CDR3 sequence is CASSQGGSDTQYF. The CDR3 nucleotides are TGCGCCAGCAGCCAGGGGGGGTCTGATACGCAGTATTTT.

The rearrangement uses TRBV6-5 and TRBJ1-1; D might be TRBD1 (6 bases). The CDR3 runs to 15 residues. CDR1 and CDR2 from the germline V gene are MNHEY and SVGAGI. Trimming stripped 7 bases from V and 5 bases from J, with 20 bases between. CDR3 DNA sequence: TGTGCCAGCACTTCTTACCCCCAGGGACATACTGAAGCTTTCTTT. The encoded protein is CASTSYPQGHTEAFF.

J is TRBJ1-1 and V is TRBV10-1, with a tentative D call TRBD1 (6 bases). Germline V gene sequence: CDR1 WNHNN, CDR2 SYGVQD (reference sequence). The CDR3 spans 15 residues. The V end was cut by 2 bases, the J end by 3 bases, with 13 bases between. CDR3 sequence: CASSELGTGYTEAFF. The CDR3 nucleotides read TGCGCCAGCAGTGAGCTAGGAACAGGGTACACTGAAGCTTTCTTT.

This sequence joins TRBV4-3 and TRBJ2-3; 10 bases line up with TRBD2. The trim removed 0 bases at V and 4 bases at J, leaving 7 bases unmatched. The CDR3 consists of 17 residues. In germline, CDR1 is LGHNA, CDR2 YSLEER. The CDR3 loop is CASSQDRGLAVADTQYF. The CDR3 region has the DNA TGCGCCAGCAGCCAAGATCGCGGACTAGCGGTTGCAGATACGCAGTATTTT.

With regard to this clone: One end of the junction does not line up with germline, which may come from a read error. This chain connects TRBV29-1 to TRBJ1-1; D is perhaps TRBD1 (6 bases). The CDR3 loop spans 15 amino acids. Germline values: CDR1 SQVTM, CDR2 ANQGSEA. The CDR3 sequence: CSVEEWKGENTEDFF. The CDR3 DNA reads as TGCAGCGTTGAAGAGTGGAAGGGGGAGAACACTGAAGATTTCTTT.

The CDR3, as DNA: TGTGCCAGCACCCCGCGGGCAGGGGGCGCACCAGATACGCAGTATTTT. This sequence encodes CASTPRAGGAPDTQYF. This chain links TRBV5-4 with TRBJ2-3; 8 bases line up with TRBD1. This CDR3 comprises 16 residues. After removal of 6 bases from V and 4 bases from J, the junction contained 13 bases not matched to a gene. The germline gives CDR1 SGHNT, CDR2 YYREEE (reference sequence).